Below are 11 T cell receptor beta chains sequenced from a single sample in a study of blood T cell repertoires in COVID-19. Assay used: immunoSEQ multiplex PCR; TCRdb lists only in-frame clones, some missing. Here the sample spans some 100,000 clones, roughly 85% being singletons. Sequenced sample: PBMCs or T cells enriched from blood (not recorded which). These receptors were collected from a woman aged 45-60 years who had recovered from COVID-19.

DNA for the CDR3: TGTGCCAGCACCTTAGCGACAGGGGGGTCGGATACGCAGTATTTT. Translated, it gives CASTLATGGSDTQYF. The chain carries TRBV9 and TRBJ2-3; 9 nucleotides match TRBD1. This CDR3 region has 15 residues. Unmatched junction bases numbered 11, after V lost 6 bases and J lost 6 bases. CDR1 is SGDLS and CDR2 is YYNGEE in the germline V gene.

The chain carries TRBV5-1 and TRBJ2-7; 12 nucleotides agree with TRBD2. Trimming removed 3 bases from V and 5 bases from J; junction bases left unmatched: 9. The germline V gene encodes CDR1 SGHRS and CDR2 YFSETQ. The CDR3 loop spans 16 amino acids. CDR3 sequence (DNA): TGCGCCAGCAGCTCCGCACGACTAGCGGGAGACAACGAGCAGTACTTC. Encoded protein: CASSSARLAGDNEQYF.

The chain uses TRBV9 and TRBJ2-4; possibly TRBD1 for D (6 bases). Trimming left V 0 bases short and J 8 bases short, with 12 bases between. The CDR3 covers 14 residues. Per germline, CDR1 SGDLS and CDR2 YYNGEE. CDR3 DNA: TGTGCCAGCAGCGTAGCCCCAGGGGTGGACATTCAGTACTTC. Its protein product is CASSVAPGVDIQYF.

The J gene is TRBJ2-3, the V gene TRBV6-1; 7 nucleotides align to TRBD2. The CDR3 spans 14 residues. With 2 bases clipped from V and 4 bases from J, the junction kept 3 bases outside the gene matches. Per the germline V gene, CDR1 is MNHNS and CDR2 is SASEGT. CDR3 sequence: CASSEMLAADTQYF. The CDR3, as DNA: TGTGCCAGCAGTGAAATGCTAGCGGCAGATACGCAGTATTTT.

This clone has a single count. The gene calls are TRBV4-1 and TRBJ2-7; TRBD2 matches at 10 bases. The CDR3 runs 15 residues. The V segment lost 4 bases and the J segment 5 bases; nucleotides outside the gene matches: 8. Germline values: CDR1 MGHRA, CDR2 YSYEKL. The CDR3 region has the DNA TGCGCCAGCAGCCCTCGGGCGGGGACTAGCGACGAGCAGTACTTC. This translates into CASSPRAGTSDEQYF.

The chain joins TRBV6-6 to TRBJ1-2, with 9 positions matching TRBD1. After removal of 2 bases from V and 4 bases from J, the junction contained 5 bases not matched to a gene. Germline CDR1 is MNHNY and CDR2 is SVGAGI (reference sequence). The CDR3 extends over 15 amino acids. The CDR3 loop is CASSYPGTGSYGYTF. The CDR3 nucleotides read TGTGCCAGCAGTTACCCCGGGACAGGGTCCTATGGCTACACCTTC.

This clone is a singleton in its sample. Here the CDR3 reads CASSPTSAGASYEQYF. For the CDR3, the DNA is TGTGCCAGCAGCCCTACCTCTGCGGGGGCCTCCTACGAGCAGTACTTC. The chain uses TRBV11-1 and TRBJ2-7; a weak D match, TRBD2 (7 bases). Germline CDR1 is SGHAT and CDR2 is FQDESV (reference sequence). The CDR3 has 16 residues. V gave up 5 bases and J gave up 0 bases, with 17 bases separating them.

The V call is TRBV30, the J call TRBJ2-1; 8 bases align to TRBD2. With 0 bases clipped from V and 0 bases from J, the junction kept 7 bases outside the gene matches. Germline CDR1 GTSNPN, CDR2 SVGIG (reference sequence). The CDR3 runs 17 residues. The CDR3 DNA reads as TGTGCCTGGAGTGTCATAGCGGGGCCTCCCTCCTACAATGAGCAGTTCTTC. This encodes CAWSVIAGPPSYNEQFF.

The chain carries TRBV14 and TRBJ2-5, with D perhaps matching TRBD2 (6 bases). This CDR3 has 15 amino acids. V was shortened by 1 base and J by 4 bases, with 13 bases between the two germline ends. Germline lookup yields CDR1 SGHDN and CDR2 FVKESK. This CDR3 reads CASSQGGLKRETQYF. CDR3 nucleotide sequence: TGTGCCAGCAGCCAAGGGGGACTGAAGCGAGAGACCCAGTACTTC. Filled out from reference TRBV14 and TRBJ2-5, the complete variable domain reads EAGVTQFPSHSVIEKGQTVTLRCDPISGHDNLYWYRRVMGKEIKFLLHFVKESKQDESGMPNNRFLAERTGGTYSTLKVQPAELEDSGVYFCASSQGGLKRETQYFGPGTRLLVL.

The rearrangement joins TRBV4-1 to TRBJ2-3; 7 bases line up with TRBD2. This CDR3 comprises 17 residues. CDR1 and CDR2 (germline): MGHRA, YSYEKL. Trimming cost V 0 bases and J 0 bases; bases outside gene matches: 6. CDR3 residues: CASSQDLSRGSTDTQYF. CDR3 sequence (DNA): TGCGCCAGCAGCCAAGATCTCTCGCGGGGGAGCACAGATACGCAGTATTTT.

The chain carries TRBV30 and TRBJ2-7; no clear D gene. Germline V gene sequence: CDR1 GTSNPN, CDR2 SVGIG (reference sequence). This CDR3 spans 13 amino acids. With 0 bases removed from V and 2 bases from J, the gap between germline ends came to 8 bases. The DNA of the CDR3 is TGTGCCTGGAGTGTCGGCACAGCCTACGAGCAGTACTTC. Amino acid sequence: CAWSVGTAYEQYF. The variable domain in full, completed from reference TRBV30 and TRBJ2-7, reads SQTIHQWPATLVQPVGSPLSLECTVEGTSNPNLYWYRQAAGRGLQLLFYSVGIGQISSEVPQNLSASRPQDRQFILSSKKLLLSDSGFYLCAWSVGTAYEQYFGPGTRLTVT.